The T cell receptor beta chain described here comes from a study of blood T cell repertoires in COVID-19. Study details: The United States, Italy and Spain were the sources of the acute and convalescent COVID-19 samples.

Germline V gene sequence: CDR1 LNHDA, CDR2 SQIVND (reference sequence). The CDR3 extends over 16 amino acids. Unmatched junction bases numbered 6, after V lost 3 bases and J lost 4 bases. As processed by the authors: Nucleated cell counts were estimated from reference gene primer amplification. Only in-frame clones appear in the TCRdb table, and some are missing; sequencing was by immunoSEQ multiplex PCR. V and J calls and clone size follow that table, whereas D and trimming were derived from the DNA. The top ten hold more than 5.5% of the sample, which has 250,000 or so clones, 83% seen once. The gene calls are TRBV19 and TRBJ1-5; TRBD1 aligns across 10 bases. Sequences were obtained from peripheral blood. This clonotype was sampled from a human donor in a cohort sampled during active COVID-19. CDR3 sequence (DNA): TGTGCCAGTAGTATCGGAAGGGACAGGGGAAATCAGCCCCAGCATTTT. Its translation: CASSIGRDRGNQPQHF.